This is a list of T cell receptor beta chains from one sample in a study of cytomegalovirus exposure and HLA in healthy donors. Measured with immunoSEQ multiplex PCR; TCRdb has only the in-frame clones, and not every one. The sample records approximately 150,000 clones, 75% to 90% being singletons. Material: PBMCs. The receptors were sampled from a man aged 25-45 years in good health and CMV-seronegative. The CDR3 runs from the conserved cysteine through the conserved F or W. The D gene is left open where the match is weak. Clone sizes are given selectively: once, few, many, or a class where the clone is expanded.

v_call: TRBV11-2
j_call: TRBJ2-7
clone_size: -
d_call: -
cdr3_aa: CASSPTSSNSYEQYF
cdr3_nt: TGTGCCAGCAGCCCCACTTCTTCTAACTCCTACGAGCAGTACTTC

v_call: TRBV6-5
j_call: TRBJ2-3
clone_size: once
d_call: -
cdr3_aa: CASSSPGRTDTQYF
cdr3_nt: TGTGCCAGCAGTTCCCCGGGGAGGACAGATACGCAGTATTTT

v_call: TRBV12-5
j_call: TRBJ1-2
clone_size: -
d_call: TRBD1
cdr3_aa: CASGTTGGKGYTF
cdr3_nt: TGTGCTAGTGGCACTACAGGGGGCAAGGGCTACACCTTC

v_call: TRBV6-6
j_call: TRBJ1-4
clone_size: few
d_call: TRBD1
cdr3_aa: CASSLPDGTEDEKLFF
cdr3_nt: TGTGCCAGCAGCCTTCCCGATGGGACAGAAGATGAAAAACTGTTTTTT

v_call: TRBV14
j_call: TRBJ1-1
clone_size: -
d_call: TRBD1
cdr3_aa: CASSHVQGAKNTEAFF
cdr3_nt: TGTGCCAGCAGCCATGTCCAGGGGGCGAAAAACACTGAAGCTTTCTTT

v_call: TRBV11-2
j_call: TRBJ2-7
clone_size: -
d_call: -
cdr3_aa: CASSLGFGQGYEQYF
cdr3_nt: TGTGCCAGCAGCTTAGGATTTGGGCAGGGCTACGAGCAGTACTTC

v_call: TRBV7-2
j_call: TRBJ1-6
clone_size: -
d_call: TRBD1
cdr3_aa: CASSLSTTGGSPLHF
cdr3_nt: TGTGCCAGCAGCTTATCGACCACAGGGGGTTCACCCCTCCACTTT

v_call: TRBV13
j_call: TRBJ2-1
clone_size: -
d_call: TRBD2
cdr3_aa: CASSPPLAGPLSYNEQFF
cdr3_nt: TGTGCCAGCAGCCCCCCCCTAGCGGGCCCTCTCTCCTACAATGAGCAGTTCTTC

v_call: TRBV30
j_call: TRBJ1-1
clone_size: -
d_call: -
cdr3_aa: CAWSLGLTNTEAFF
cdr3_nt: TGTGCCTGGAGTCTCGGGTTGACTAACACTGAAGCTTTCTTT

v_call: TRBV5-1
j_call: TRBJ2-2
clone_size: -
d_call: -
cdr3_aa: CASSSLPAGELFF
cdr3_nt: TGCGCCAGCAGCTCGCTCCCGGCCGGGGAGCTGTTTTTT

v_call: TRBV6-5
j_call: TRBJ2-1
clone_size: few
d_call: -
cdr3_aa: CATRSELNNEQFF
cdr3_nt: TGTGCCACCCGAAGCGAGCTAAACAATGAGCAGTTCTTC

v_call: TRBV28
j_call: TRBJ1-5
clone_size: -
d_call: TRBD1
cdr3_aa: CASSLSGQGYHQPQHF
cdr3_nt: TGTGCCAGCAGTTTATCGGGACAGGGTTACCATCAGCCCCAGCATTTT

v_call: TRBV29-1
j_call: TRBJ2-7
clone_size: few
d_call: -
cdr3_aa: CSVEEGRQGPIYEQYF
cdr3_nt: TGCAGCGTTGAAGAGGGCAGGCAGGGGCCCATCTACGAGCAGTACTTC

v_call: TRBV28
j_call: TRBJ1-4
clone_size: -
d_call: TRBD1
cdr3_aa: CASRGQTQLFF
cdr3_nt: TGTGCCAGCAGGGGACAGACTCAATTGTTTTTT

v_call: TRBV7-9
j_call: TRBJ2-7
clone_size: -
d_call: TRBD1
cdr3_aa: CASSLTGINSYEQYF
cdr3_nt: TGTGCCAGCAGCTTGACAGGGATCAACTCCTACGAGCAGTACTTC

v_call: TRBV7-3
j_call: TRBJ2-3
clone_size: -
d_call: TRBD1
cdr3_aa: CASSTGTGPDTQYF
cdr3_nt: TGTGCCAGCAGCACAGGGACAGGGCCAGATACGCAGTATTTT

v_call: TRBV2
j_call: TRBJ1-5
clone_size: -
d_call: -
cdr3_aa: CASTFGMGSNQPQHF
cdr3_nt: TGTGCCAGCACCTTCGGGATGGGTAGCAATCAGCCCCAGCATTTT

v_call: TRBV9
j_call: TRBJ2-5
clone_size: many
d_call: TRBD2
cdr3_aa: CASSVELAGGEETQYF
cdr3_nt: TGTGCCAGCAGCGTAGAACTAGCGGGAGGGGAAGAGACCCAGTACTTC

v_call: TRBV7-2
j_call: TRBJ1-2
clone_size: -
d_call: -
cdr3_aa: CASSLDLSGGYTF
cdr3_nt: TGTGCCAGCAGCTTGGATCTTTCGGGTGGCTACACCTTC

v_call: TRBV7-3
j_call: TRBJ2-7
clone_size: -
d_call: -
cdr3_aa: CASSLVGGDEQYF
cdr3_nt: TGTGCCAGCAGCTTAGTGGGCGGGGACGAGCAGTACTTC

v_call: TRBV7-2
j_call: TRBJ2-7
clone_size: -
d_call: TRBD1
cdr3_aa: CASSLSGQGVYEQYF
cdr3_nt: TGTGCCAGCAGCTTATCAGGACAGGGGGTATACGAGCAGTACTTC

v_call: TRBV27
j_call: TRBJ2-7
clone_size: -
d_call: TRBD1
cdr3_aa: CASSLSWDSGPYEQYF
cdr3_nt: TGTGCCAGCAGTTTAAGTTGGGACAGTGGGCCCTACGAGCAGTACTTC

v_call: TRBV4-2
j_call: TRBJ2-7
clone_size: few
d_call: TRBD1
cdr3_aa: CASSQEALRTGLYEQYF
cdr3_nt: TGTGCCAGCAGCCAAGAAGCTCTCCGGACAGGCCTCTACGAGCAGTACTTC

v_call: TRBV7-4
j_call: TRBJ2-1
clone_size: once
d_call: TRBD2
cdr3_aa: CASSGKARGQREGYNEQFF
cdr3_nt: TGTGCCAGCAGCGGAAAGGCAAGGGGTCAGCGGGAGGGTTACAATGAGCAGTTCTTC

v_call: TRBV7-6
j_call: TRBJ2-2
clone_size: -
d_call: -
cdr3_aa: CASRDGSGELFF
cdr3_nt: TGTGCCAGCAGAGACGGGAGCGGGGAGCTGTTTTTT

v_call: TRBV6-5
j_call: TRBJ2-1
clone_size: -
d_call: TRBD1
cdr3_aa: CASSYSGTGNYNEQFF
cdr3_nt: TGTGCCAGCAGTTACTCCGGGACAGGGAACTACAATGAGCAGTTCTTC

v_call: TRBV19
j_call: TRBJ2-7
clone_size: few
d_call: -
cdr3_aa: CASSISGLPYEQYF
cdr3_nt: TGTGCCAGTAGTATATCAGGGCTTCCGTACGAGCAGTACTTC

v_call: TRBV7-2
j_call: TRBJ1-1
clone_size: -
d_call: -
cdr3_aa: CASSPRVPLNTEAFF
cdr3_nt: TGTGCCAGCAGCCCCAGGGTCCCCTTGAACACTGAAGCTTTCTTT

v_call: TRBV11-2
j_call: TRBJ1-1
clone_size: -
d_call: -
cdr3_aa: CASSYARGTEAFF
cdr3_nt: TGTGCCAGCAGCTACGCCCGGGGAACTGAAGCTTTCTTT

v_call: TRBV5-6
j_call: TRBJ1-3
clone_size: once
d_call: -
cdr3_aa: CASSPWVRGGNTIYF
cdr3_nt: TGTGCCAGCAGCCCCTGGGTCCGCGGGGGAAACACCATATATTTT

v_call: TRBV5-6
j_call: TRBJ2-3
clone_size: -
d_call: TRBD1
cdr3_aa: CASSPRQGTQYF
cdr3_nt: TGTGCCAGCAGCCCCAGACAGGGGACGCAGTATTTT

v_call: TRBV7-9
j_call: TRBJ2-7
clone_size: -
d_call: TRBD1
cdr3_aa: CASSNRDRVYEQYF
cdr3_nt: TGTGCCAGCAGCAACCGGGACAGGGTCTACGAGCAGTACTTC

v_call: TRBV19
j_call: TRBJ2-6
clone_size: -
d_call: -
cdr3_aa: CASSIARQFSGANVLTF
cdr3_nt: TGTGCCAGTAGTATAGCCAGACAGTTCTCTGGGGCCAACGTCCTGACTTTC